The 22 T cell receptor beta chains presented below share a single source sample, sequenced in a study of T cell clonality in common variable immunodeficiency. Data came from immunoSEQ multiplex PCR; TCRdb stores just in-frame clones and leaves some out. The sample contains 23,000 or so clones, none occurring once; approximately 8.9% lies in the top ten. Study-level findings and limits: Fewer deletions and N-nucleotide insertions were reportedly seen in common variable immunodeficiency TCR beta sequences.

No antigen has been assigned to these receptors. The specimen was peripheral blood mononuclear cells. These receptors were obtained from a human donor with common variable immunodeficiency.

This CDR3 is CASSSGQGGYGYTF. The sequenced part of the CDR3 DNA is TGTGCCAGCAGCTCGGGACAGGGGGGGTATGGC. The V and J genes are TRBV7-9 and TRBJ1-2, with 11 bases aligning to TRBD1. The read falls 3 residues short of the CDR3 end, and the missing part is taken from the germline J gene. The CDR3 runs 14 residues. J gave up 5 bases and V 4 bases, and 3 bases lay outside the gene matches. Germline CDR1 reads SEHNR; CDR2 reads FQNEAQ (reference sequence). Full variable domain (outside the CDR3, taken from reference TRBV7-9 and TRBJ1-2): DTGVSQNPRHKITKRGQNVTFRCDPISEHNRLYWYRQTLGQGPEFLTYFQNEAQLEKSRLLSDRFSAERPKGSFSTLEIQRTEQGDSAMYLCASSSGQGGYGYTFGSGTRLTVV.

The table lists this clone with a few counts. The CDR3 end falls 3 residues outside the read, so it is completed with the germline J gene. This chain connects TRBV2 to TRBJ1-1, with D uncertain. Germline CDR1 is SNHLY and CDR2 is FYNNEI. The ends were cut back, 7 bases at V and 4 bases at J, with 10 bases in the middle. This CDR3 has 12 residues. The sequenced CDR3 bases are TGTGCCAGCAACGGGTGGTTCACTGAA. Translated, it gives CASNGWFTE. The whole CDR3 sequence is CASNGWFTEAFF.

This clone has only a few counts. The read stops 3 residues short of the end of the CDR3; the missing end is completed from the germline J gene. This chain uses TRBV6-1 with TRBJ2-4; 10 bases agree with TRBD1. Germline CDR1 is MNHNS and CDR2 is SASEGT. J gave up 6 bases and V 1 base, and 3 bases lay outside the gene matches. The CDR3 sequence is 15 residues long. CDR3 loop: CASSEETGGANIQYF. The covered CDR3 bases are TGTGCCAGCAGTGAAGAGACAGGGGGCGCAAACATT.

A word on this clone: The read is 3 residues too short to cover the CDR3 end, so that end is filled in from the germline J gene. Other DNA variants within this sample encode the same CDR3. The V gene is TRBV19, the J gene TRBJ2-5, with D uncertain. V was pared by 3 bases and J by 5 bases, with 4 bases between. The length of the CDR3 is 11 residues. The germline V gene has CDR1 LNHDA and CDR2 SQIVND (reference sequence). CDR3 sequence: CASSISETQYF. The CDR3 DNA, read in part, is TGTGCCAGTAGTATTAGTGAGACC.

Only a few counts were recorded for this clone. The missing CDR3 end, 3 residues past where the read stops, is filled in from the germline J gene. The chain has TRBV5-4 and TRBJ2-5, with a possible D match to TRBD2 (5 bases). This CDR3 contains 14 residues. In germline, CDR1 is SGHNT, CDR2 YYREEE (reference sequence). V shed 0 bases and J shed 5 bases, with 11 bases lying between them. The CDR3 reads CASSLDVRGETQYF. The sequenced part of the CDR3 DNA is TGTGCCAGCAGCTTGGATGTTAGAGGGGAGACC.

This clone was detected only a few times. CDR3 region: CASSPRASGYNEQFF. CDR3 DNA (partial): TGTGCCAGCTCACCTAGGGCTAGCGGCTACAATGAG. This chain connects TRBV18 to TRBJ2-1, with TRBD2 matching over 7 bases. The CDR3 extends 3 residues past the end of the read, so its final part is completed from the germline J gene. With 3 bases clipped from V and 3 bases from J, the junction kept 5 bases outside the gene matches. CDR1 and CDR2 from the germline V gene are KGHSH and LQKENI. The CDR3 is made up of 15 amino acids.

This clone turned up a few times. The read halts 3 residues ahead of the CDR3 end, with the missing end drawn from the germline J gene. V and J are TRBV2 and TRBJ2-1, with 7 bases aligning to TRBD2. The CDR3 totals 16 residues. Germline values: CDR1 SNHLY, CDR2 FYNNEI. J was trimmed by 6 bases and V by 4 bases; bases with no gene match: 12. The CDR3 reads CASSARGSQYFNEQFF. Partial CDR3 DNA: TGTGCCAGCAGTGCCCGCGGGAGCCAGTATTTCAATGAG.

This clone was seen a handful of times. Read sequence stops 3 residues before the CDR3 end, and the germline J gene provides the missing end. The chain combines TRBV20-1 with TRBJ2-7; 7 positions match TRBD1. This CDR3 spans 14 amino acids. Germline V gene lookup returns CDR1 DFQATT and CDR2 SNEGSKA (reference sequence). V trimming: 0 bases; J trimming: 4 bases; junction bases outside the gene matches: 6. The CDR3 protein is CSARDGDSQYEQYF. The sequenced CDR3 bases are TGCAGTGCTAGAGATGGGGACAGCCAATACGAG.

This clone was seen more than once but under ten times. The missing CDR3 end, 3 residues past where the read stops, is filled in from the germline J gene. The chain couples TRBV19 to TRBJ2-7, with 10 bases matching TRBD1. There are 16 residues in the CDR3. Trimming removed 6 bases from V and 3 bases from J; junction bases left unmatched: 11. Germline V gene sequence: CDR1 LNHDA, CDR2 SQIVND (reference sequence). CDR3 DNA, as far as it was read: TGTGCCAGTAGGAGAAAAGGACAGGGGGTCGGCTACGAG. It encodes CASRRKGQGVGYE. The whole CDR3 reads CASRRKGQGVGYEQYF. The full variable domain, rest sourced from reference TRBV19 and TRBJ2-7, is DGGITQSPKYLFRKEGQNVTLSCEQNLNHDAMYWYRQDPGQGLRLIYYSQIVNDFQKGDIAEGYSVSREKKESFPLTVTSAQKNPTAFYLCASRRKGQGVGYEQYFGPGTRLTVT.

To note about this clone: The observed sequence ends 3 residues before the CDR3 terminus, with the missing tail filled in from the germline J gene. This chain links TRBV2 with TRBJ1-1, with unresolved D. V lost 8 bases, J lost 2 bases, and 15 bases lay in between. This CDR3 has 14 amino acids. Germline CDR1 SNHLY, CDR2 FYNNEI. The CDR3 reads CASLFTYLNTEAFF. The CDR3 bases that were read are TGTGCCAGCTTATTCACATATCTTAACACTGAA. Full variable domain (remainder filled in from reference TRBV2 and TRBJ1-1): EPEVTQTPSHQVTQMGQEVILRCVPISNHLYFYWYRQILGQKVEFLVSFYNNEISEKSEIFDDQFSVERPDGSNFTLKIRSTKLEDSAMYFCASLFTYLNTEAFFGQGTRLTVV.

A note on this clone: The read finishes 3 residues shy of the CDR3 end, and the germline J gene is used to complete it. The gene calls are TRBV2 and TRBJ1-2; D gene uncertain. Trimming pared 6 bases from V and 1 base from J, leaving 15 bases between. CDR3 size: 15 residues. Germline CDR1 SNHLY, CDR2 FYNNEI. The CDR3 bases that were read are TGTGCCAGCAGGGAGAGAGGGCGGGGTAACTATGGC. Protein product: CASRERGRGNYG. The complete CDR3 reads CASRERGRGNYGYTF.

Remarks on this clone: The read terminates 3 residues before the CDR3 end, so the remaining end is supplied by the germline J gene. The rearrangement links TRBV2 to TRBJ1-6; 8 bases fit TRBD1. The CDR3 runs 16 residues. The V gene's germline CDR1 is SNHLY and CDR2 FYNNEI. With V trimmed by 6 bases and J by 7 bases, 11 bases remained unmatched. The CDR3 here is CASSITGGTGNSPLHF. CDR3 DNA (partial): TGTGCCAGCAGCATCACCGGGGGGACAGGAAATTCACCC. The variable domain in full, completed from reference TRBV2 and TRBJ1-6, reads EPEVTQTPSHQVTQMGQEVILRCVPISNHLYFYWYRQILGQKVEFLVSFYNNEISEKSEIFDDQFSVERPDGSNFTLKIRSTKLEDSAMYFCASSITGGTGNSPLHFGNGTRLTVT.

This clone showed up just a few times. The read is 3 residues too short to cover the CDR3 end, so that end is filled in from the germline J gene. The rearrangement links TRBV2 to TRBJ1-2, with D tentatively TRBD1 (6 bases). The CDR3 extends over 12 amino acids. Trimming stripped 8 bases from V and 4 bases from J, with 11 bases between. Looked up from germline, CDR1 is SNHLY and CDR2 is FYNNEI. CDR3 region: CASGDRIYGYTF. CDR3 DNA, as far as it was read: TGTGCCAGCGGCGACAGGATCTATGGC.

In its sample, this clone was seen a few times. The missing CDR3 end, 3 residues past where the read stops, is filled in from the germline J gene. The gene calls are TRBV7-6 and TRBJ2-1; the D gene is possibly TRBD2 (6 bases). Germline CDR1 is SGHVS and CDR2 is FNYEAQ. CDR3 length equals 13 residues. The ends were cut back, 6 bases at V and 7 bases at J, with 13 bases in the middle. The DNA read from the CDR3 is TGTGCCAGCAGAACAACTAGCAGGAATGAG. Its translation is CASRTTSRNE. The whole CDR3 protein reads CASRTTSRNEQFF.

This clone was seen repeatedly, ten times or more. Read data end 3 residues before the CDR3 end; the end is taken from the germline J gene. V and J are TRBV7-2 and TRBJ2-5; a possible D gene is TRBD1 (5 bases). V dropped 2 bases and J dropped 2 bases, with 9 bases sitting between them. Germline CDR1 SGHTA, CDR2 FQGNSA. The length of the CDR3 is 14 residues. The CDR3 here is CASSLSGIQETQYF. Incomplete CDR3 DNA: TGTGCCAGCAGCTTATCAGGGATTCAAGAGACC. The full variable domain, its missing parts supplied by reference TRBV7-2 and TRBJ2-5, is GAGVSQSPSNKVTEKGKDVELRCDPISGHTALYWYRQSLGQGLEFLIYFQGNSAPDKSGLPSDRFSAERTGGSVSTLTIQRTQQEDSAVYLCASSLSGIQETQYFGPGTRLLVL.

This clone was counted only a few times. The missing CDR3 end, 3 residues past where the read stops, is filled in from the germline J gene. The chain recombines TRBV5-6 with TRBJ1-3; TRBD1 matches 9 bases. V lost 3 bases, J lost 4 bases, and 2 bases stayed unmatched. This CDR3 region has 14 residues. CDR1 SGHDT and CDR2 YYEEEE come from the germline V gene. The CDR3 reads CASSWGQGGNTIYF. The sequenced CDR3 bases are TGTGCCAGCAGCTGGGGACAGGGCGGAAACACC.

The sample holds a few counts of this clone. The sequence runs out 3 residues before the end of the CDR3; the remainder is reconstructed from the germline J gene. The gene calls are TRBV7-6 and TRBJ1-1; the D gene is possibly TRBD1 (5 bases). The V end was cut by 2 bases, the J end by 2 bases, with 12 bases between. Germline CDR1 is SGHVS and CDR2 is FNYEAQ. This CDR3 comprises 15 residues. The CDR3 DNA, read in part, is TGTGCCAGCAGCTTATCCCCCAGGGATAACACTGAA. It codes for CASSLSPRDNTE. The entire CDR3 protein reads CASSLSPRDNTEAFF.

This clone came up many times. The read halts 3 residues ahead of the CDR3 end, with the missing end drawn from the germline J gene. The chain recombines TRBV9 with TRBJ1-2; 9 bases line up with TRBD1. Germline-derived CDR1 and CDR2 are SGDLS and YYNGEE. This CDR3 comprises 13 residues. The sequenced part of the CDR3 DNA is TGTGCCAGCAGCGGGGACAGGGCAATAGGC. Protein sequence: CASSGDRAIG. The complete CDR3 sequence is CASSGDRAIGYTF.

Concerning this clone: The sequence runs out 3 residues before the end of the CDR3; the remainder is reconstructed from the germline J gene. The chain is built from TRBV5-1 and TRBJ2-7; 8 bases fit TRBD1. The CDR3 loop spans 15 amino acids. CDR1 is SGHRS and CDR2 is YFSETQ in the germline V gene. V lost 0 bases to trimming and J lost 6 bases; unmatched junction nucleotides: 8. The CDR3 loop reads CASSLASGTGGEQYF. The covered CDR3 bases are TGCGCCAGCAGCTTGGCCTCCGGGACAGGAGGCGAG. The whole variable domain, remainder taken from reference TRBV5-1 and TRBJ2-7, is KAGVTQTPRYLIKTRGQQVTLSCSPISGHRSVSWYQQTPGQGLQFLFEYFSETQRNKGNFPGRFSGRQFSNSRSEMNVSTLELGDSALYLCASSLASGTGGEQYFGPGTRLTVT.

Only a few counts were recorded for this clone. The part of the CDR3 DNA that was read is TGTGCCAGCAGGGGGACAGGAAAAGATTCACCC. Protein product: CASRGTGKDSP. The entire CDR3 protein reads CASRGTGKDSPLHF. This chain joins TRBV2 and TRBJ1-6; TRBD1 matches at 8 bases. The read comes to an end 3 residues before the CDR3 does, leaving the germline J gene to fill in the end. CDR3 length: 14 residues. CDR1 is SNHLY and CDR2 is FYNNEI in the germline V gene. The V gene end was trimmed by 6 bases and the J gene end by 8 bases; junction bases not matched to a gene: 6. The whole variable domain, remainder taken from reference TRBV2 and TRBJ1-6, is EPEVTQTPSHQVTQMGQEVILRCVPISNHLYFYWYRQILGQKVEFLVSFYNNEISEKSEIFDDQFSVERPDGSNFTLKIRSTKLEDSAMYFCASRGTGKDSPLHFGNGTRLTVT.

This clone has only a few counts. The read comes to an end 3 residues before the CDR3 does, leaving the germline J gene to fill in the end. V and J are TRBV7-2 and TRBJ2-4, with 9 bases fitting TRBD1. This CDR3 spans 15 amino acids. Germline CDR1 is SGHTA and CDR2 is FQGNSA. V was pared by 1 base and J by 5 bases, with 3 bases of the junction left unmatched. The sequenced part of the CDR3 DNA is TGTGCCAGCAGCTTAGTCACAGGGGGCCAAAACATT. Protein product: CASSLVTGGQNI. The full CDR3 is CASSLVTGGQNIQYF.

This clone was counted a few times. The read finishes 3 residues shy of the CDR3 end, and the germline J gene is used to complete it. V gene TRBV19 combines with J gene TRBJ2-1; D perhaps matches TRBD2 (6 bases). The CDR3 consists of 13 residues. Germline CDR1 LNHDA, CDR2 SQIVND (reference sequence). Trimming took 4 bases from V and 4 from J, leaving 8 bases between them. CDR3 residues: CASSTGTYNEQFF. CDR3 bases read: TGTGCCAGTAGTACCGGGACTTACAATGAG.